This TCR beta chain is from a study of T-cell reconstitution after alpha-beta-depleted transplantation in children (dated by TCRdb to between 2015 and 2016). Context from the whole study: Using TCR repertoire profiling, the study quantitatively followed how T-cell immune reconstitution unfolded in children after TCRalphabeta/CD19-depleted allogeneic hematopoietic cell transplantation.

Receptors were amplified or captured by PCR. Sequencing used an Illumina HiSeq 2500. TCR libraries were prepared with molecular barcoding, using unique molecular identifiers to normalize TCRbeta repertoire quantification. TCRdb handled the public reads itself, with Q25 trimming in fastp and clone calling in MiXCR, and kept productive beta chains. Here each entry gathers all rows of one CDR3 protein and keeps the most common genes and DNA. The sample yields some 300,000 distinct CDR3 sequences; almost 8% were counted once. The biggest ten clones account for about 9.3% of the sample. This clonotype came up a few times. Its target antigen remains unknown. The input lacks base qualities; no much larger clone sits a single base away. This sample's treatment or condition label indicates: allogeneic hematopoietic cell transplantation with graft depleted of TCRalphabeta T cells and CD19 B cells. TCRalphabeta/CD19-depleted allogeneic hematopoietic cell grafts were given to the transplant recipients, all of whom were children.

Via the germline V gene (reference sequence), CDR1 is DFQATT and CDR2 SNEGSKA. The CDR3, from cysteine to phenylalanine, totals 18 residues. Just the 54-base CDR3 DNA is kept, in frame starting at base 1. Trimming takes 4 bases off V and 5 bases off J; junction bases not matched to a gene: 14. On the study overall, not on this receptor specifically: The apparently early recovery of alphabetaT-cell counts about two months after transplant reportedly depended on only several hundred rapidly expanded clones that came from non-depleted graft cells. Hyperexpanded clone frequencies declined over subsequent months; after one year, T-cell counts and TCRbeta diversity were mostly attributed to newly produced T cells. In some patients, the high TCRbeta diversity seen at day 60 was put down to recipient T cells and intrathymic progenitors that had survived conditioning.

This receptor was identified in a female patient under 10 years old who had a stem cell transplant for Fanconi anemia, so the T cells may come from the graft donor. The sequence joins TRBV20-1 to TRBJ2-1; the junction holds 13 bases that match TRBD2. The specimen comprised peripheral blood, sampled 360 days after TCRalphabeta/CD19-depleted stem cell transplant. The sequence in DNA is TGCAGTGCTAAAACACTAGCGGGAGGGATAGGGGAAAACAATGAGCAGTTCTTC. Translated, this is CSAKTLAGGIGENNEQFF.